Listed below are T cell receptor beta chains from one sample, sequenced in a study of blood T cell repertoires in COVID-19. Repertoires were generated with immunoSEQ multiplex PCR, while TCRdb's copy carries only in-frame clones and drops some. The sample lists 150,000 to 200,000 clones; around 90% were seen once. Sequenced sample: PBMCs or T cells enriched from blood (not recorded which). The receptors derive from a woman under 30 who had recovered from COVID-19. Each CDR3 is given with its conserved first and last residue. A D gene is named only where the DNA matches it firmly. Expanded clones are given a class, and other clones once, few, many or no size at all.

clone_size,v_call,j_call,d_call,cdr3_aa
.,TRBV4-1,TRBJ1-1,.,CASSQDMVRELGTEAFF
few,TRBV18,TRBJ2-2,.,CASSPSGRDTGELFF
.,TRBV29-1,TRBJ2-1,.,CSVDTGLLYNEQFF
.,TRBV29-1,TRBJ1-1,TRBD1,CSANQDRGLEAFF
.,TRBV19,TRBJ2-1,TRBD2,CASSTGGTSGRYLNEQFF
.,TRBV12-3/TRBV12-4,TRBJ1-1,.,CASNFQGNTEAFF
.,TRBV2,TRBJ2-7,.,CASREDWEQYF
.,TRBV30,TRBJ2-7,TRBD1,CAWSDSAGTGGRSTYEQYF
.,TRBV28,TRBJ1-2,TRBD1,CASTAQGQADYGYTF
.,TRBV6-5,TRBJ1-5,.,CASSRGDARAPQHF
many,TRBV4-2,TRBJ2-1,TRBD2,CASSQDRTSGYNEQFF
.,TRBV28,TRBJ2-5,.,CASSLQVQWETQYF
few,TRBV4-1,TRBJ2-1,.,CASSPGGVTYNEQFF
.,TRBV18,TRBJ2-5,TRBD1,CASSAGTGGETQYF
.,TRBV5-1,TRBJ1-2,.,CASSLGTANYGYTF
.,TRBV5-1,TRBJ2-7,.,CASSEGSYEQYF
.,TRBV5-1,TRBJ2-2,TRBD2,CASSQQREGTGELFF
.,TRBV6-2/TRBV6-3,TRBJ2-7,.,CASSPARGQYF
few,TRBV9,TRBJ2-1,TRBD2,CASSRTSGSYTISYNEQFF
.,TRBV19,TRBJ1-1,.,CASSIRGRPEAFF
.,TRBV11-1,TRBJ2-7,TRBD2,CASSLAGGLAGRQYF
.,TRBV19,TRBJ2-6,.,CASRGQRENSGANVLTF
.,TRBV3-1/TRBV3-2,TRBJ1-1,TRBD1,CASSQSGQDTEAFF
.,TRBV19,TRBJ1-5,.,CASSGQSNQPQHF
.,TRBV7-9,TRBJ1-4,TRBD1,CASSFGQGSEKLFF
.,TRBV3-1/TRBV3-2,TRBJ2-7,.,CASSQINEQYF
few,TRBV2,TRBJ1-2,TRBD1,CASRTGILYGYTF
few,TRBV2,TRBJ1-2,.,CASIRGGFYGYTF
.,TRBV9,TRBJ1-4,.,CASSDTAGGAGEKLFF
.,TRBV5-4,TRBJ2-1,TRBD2,CASSEESGRAQFF
once,TRBV5-1,TRBJ1-1,.,CASSPGQKNTEAFF
.,TRBV28,TRBJ2-2,.,CASSFGRRVQGELFF
.,TRBV3-1/TRBV3-2,TRBJ2-3,.,CASSHSAASVTDTQYF